The 30 T cell receptor beta chains listed next were all sequenced from one sample in a study of shared clonotypes between healthy human individuals. Some clones are missing from TCRdb's copy, which holds only in-frame ones; the method was immunoSEQ multiplex PCR. Here the sample spans 950,000 to 1,100,000 clones, 65% to 75% being singletons. Sequencing was done on a sample of memory CD4+ T cells sorted from blood. Subset: CD45RA-negative fraction. The receptors stem from a young man in good health.

A word on this clone: Other nucleotide sequences from this sample produce the same CDR3. The chain has TRBV7-2 and TRBJ2-3; tentatively, D is TRBD1 (6 bases). CDR1 is SGHTA and CDR2 is FQGNSA in the germline V gene. The CDR3 is 15 amino acids. Trimming took 1 base from V and 1 from J, leaving 9 bases between them. The DNA for the CDR3 is TGTGCCAGCAGCTTAGGACCAGGGGGCACAGATACGCAGTATTTT. It encodes CASSLGPGGTDTQYF.

The chain employs TRBV18 and TRBJ2-7; perhaps TRBD1 as D (6 bases). This CDR3 spans 15 amino acids. Germline CDR1 is KGHSH and CDR2 is LQKENI. Trimming removed 0 bases at V and 6 bases at J, with 15 bases between. CDR3 sequence reads: CASSPPAQGPPEQYF. CDR3 bases: TGTGCCAGCTCACCACCGGCACAGGGTCCTCCCGAGCAGTACTTC.

This clone appeared a few times. The gene calls are TRBV2 and TRBJ1-1; TRBD1 aligns across 9 bases. With V trimmed by 5 bases and J by 5 bases, 6 bases remained unmatched. Germline values: CDR1 SNHLY, CDR2 FYNNEI. The CDR3 runs 14 residues. For the CDR3, the DNA is TGTGCCAGCAGTCGGGACAGGGCAAGGACTGAAGCTTTCTTT. Translation: CASSRDRARTEAFF. Based on the CDR3 plus reference TRBV2 and TRBJ1-1, the full variable domain is EPEVTQTPSHQVTQMGQEVILRCVPISNHLYFYWYRQILGQKVEFLVSFYNNEISEKSEIFDDQFSVERPDGSNFTLKIRSTKLEDSAMYFCASSRDRARTEAFFGQGTRLTVV.

This clone appeared a few times. The V and J genes are TRBV6-1 and TRBJ1-1; 11 bases align to TRBD1. J lost 3 bases, V lost 9 bases, and 9 bases had no gene match. From germline, CDR1 is MNHNS and CDR2 SASEGT. CDR3 length equals 15 residues. CDR3 loop: CASGQGAFRDTEAFF. The CDR3 DNA sequence: TGTGCCAGTGGACAGGGGGCTTTTAGGGACACTGAAGCTTTCTTT.

This clone was counted once. V and J are TRBV6-6 and TRBJ1-2, with D maybe TRBD1 (5 bases). The CDR3 has 10 amino acids. Germline V gives CDR1 MNHNY, CDR2 SVGAGI (reference sequence). Trimming cost V 6 bases and J 9 bases, with 8 bases left between them. In DNA, the CDR3 is TGTGCCAGCAGCAGGGAGAGCTACACCTTC. This encodes CASSRESYTF.

The rearrangement links TRBV5-1 to TRBJ2-4; TRBD2 matches at 10 bases. The J segment lost 8 bases and the V segment lost 6 bases, leaving 11 bases of the junction unmatched. The CDR3 is 15 residues long. Germline CDR1 is SGHRS and CDR2 is YFSETQ. The CDR3 reads CASTTAGSGGDIQYF. The CDR3 bases are TGCGCCAGCACCACTGCGGGGAGCGGGGGGGACATTCAGTACTTC.

The V and J genes are TRBV7-8 and TRBJ1-4, with D uncertain. Germline V gene lookup returns CDR1 SGHVS and CDR2 FQNEAQ. This CDR3 comprises 15 residues. V dropped 6 bases and J dropped 3 bases, with 14 bases sitting between them. The CDR3 here is CASRLGRFPNEKLFF. The CDR3 coding sequence is TGTGCCAGCAGACTGGGCAGGTTCCCTAATGAAAAACTGTTTTTT.

The J gene is TRBJ2-7, the V gene TRBV6-5; possibly TRBD1 for D (7 bases). CDR1 MNHEY and CDR2 SVGAGI come from the germline V gene. The CDR3 is 15 amino acids. Trimming pared 5 bases from V and 0 bases from J, leaving 14 bases between. The CDR3 region is CASSGRGAGSYEQYF. In DNA form, the CDR3 reads TGTGCCAGCAGTGGCAGGGGGGCGGGCTCCTACGAGCAGTACTTC.

The rearrangement joins TRBV5-8 to TRBJ1-5, with 8 bases matching TRBD1. Germline values: CDR1 SGHTS, CDR2 YDEGEE. The V gene end was trimmed by 4 bases and the J gene end by 7 bases; junction bases not matched to a gene: 4. The CDR3 loop spans 13 amino acids. The CDR3: CASSRGDRQPQHF. CDR3 bases: TGTGCCAGCAGCCGGGGGGACAGGCAGCCCCAGCATTTT.

The rearrangement joins TRBV19 to TRBJ1-1; 10 nucleotides match TRBD1. Trimming cost V 5 bases and J 6 bases; bases outside gene matches: 3. The CDR3 loop spans 13 amino acids. CDR1 is LNHDA and CDR2 is SQIVND in the germline V gene (reference sequence). The CDR3 nucleotides are TGTGCCAGTAGTTGGGACAGGGGCGCTGAAGCTTTCTTT. It is translated as CASSWDRGAEAFF. Complete variable domain (other parts from reference TRBV19 and TRBJ1-1): DGGITQSPKYLFRKEGQNVTLSCEQNLNHDAMYWYRQDPGQGLRLIYYSQIVNDFQKGDIAEGYSVSREKKESFPLTVTSAQKNPTAFYLCASSWDRGAEAFFGQGTRLTVV.

This clone was seen just once. V and J are TRBV5-1 and TRBJ2-3; TRBD2 matches at 8 bases. V was pared by 2 bases and J by 3 bases, with 5 bases of the junction left unmatched. The V gene's germline CDR1 is SGHRS and CDR2 YFSETQ. The CDR3 is made up of 15 amino acids. The CDR3 coding sequence is TGCGCCAGCAGCTTAAGCGGGAGAGCGACAGATACGCAGTATTTT. Its protein is CASSLSGRATDTQYF.

The V gene is TRBV2, the J gene TRBJ2-3; no reliable D call. V lost 7 bases and J lost 2, with 7 bases in between. The CDR3 loop spans 12 amino acids. Germline loops: CDR1 SNHLY, CDR2 FYNNEI. The CDR3 protein is CASKENTDTQYF. The CDR3 coding sequence is TGTGCCAGCAAAGAGAACACAGATACGCAGTATTTT.

The chain recombines TRBV11-3 with TRBJ2-2, with a possible D match to TRBD1 (6 bases). Trimming removed 4 bases at V and 5 bases at J, with 11 bases between. Germline assignment: CDR1 SGHNT and CDR2 YENEEA. The CDR3 length is 14 residues. Written as DNA, the CDR3 is TGTGCCAGCAGCTACACACAGGGTACCGGGGAGCTGTTTTTT. Protein sequence: CASSYTQGTGELFF.

The V gene is TRBV27, the J gene TRBJ1-2; D remains unclear. This CDR3 contains 13 residues. V was cut by 8 bases and J by 1 base, with 11 bases left in between. In germline, CDR1 is MNHEY, CDR2 SMNVEV (reference sequence). The DNA for the CDR3 is TGTGCCAGCTCGTACCGGGGTAACTATGGCTACACCTTC. Protein sequence: CASSYRGNYGYTF.

This clone was detected only once. This sequence joins TRBV27 and TRBJ2-5; D tentatively fits TRBD1 or TRBD2 (5 bases each). CDR1 MNHEY and CDR2 SMNVEV come from the germline V gene (reference sequence). With 8 bases removed from V and 9 bases from J, the gap between germline ends came to 22 bases. CDR3 length: 14 amino acids. CDR3 sequence: CASGSGGGAGPQYF. DNA of the CDR3: TGTGCCAGCGGCAGTGGTGGGGGAGCAGGGCCCCAGTACTTC.

The sample holds one count of this clone. This chain joins TRBV6-6 and TRBJ1-2, with D perhaps TRBD1 (5 bases). V was pared by 2 bases and J by 8 bases, with 18 bases between. Germline V gene sequence: CDR1 MNHNY, CDR2 SVGAGI (reference sequence). The CDR3 consists of 15 residues. The CDR3 loop is CASSYTSGASHGYTF. Here the CDR3 DNA reads TGTGCCAGCAGTTACACCTCCGGGGCCTCGCACGGCTACACCTTC.

The V gene is TRBV7-9, the J gene TRBJ2-1; 8 bases line up with TRBD1. The V and J ends lost 5 bases and 4 bases, in that order; junction bases with no gene match: 7. The CDR3 extends over 15 amino acids. Looked up from germline, CDR1 is SEHNR and CDR2 is FQNEAQ (reference sequence). CDR3 sequence: CASSPRTGLYNEQFF. CDR3 sequence (DNA): TGTGCCAGCAGCCCCCGGACAGGGCTTTACAATGAGCAGTTCTTC.

The V call is TRBV4-2, the J call TRBJ2-5; TRBD2 is a possible D gene (5 bases). Looked up from germline, CDR1 is LGHNA and CDR2 is YNFKEQ. Deletions cut 1 base from V and 2 bases from J, with 17 bases between. This CDR3 contains 17 residues. The CDR3 loop reads CASSQVQVATTQETQYF. The CDR3 bases are TGTGCCAGCAGCCAAGTTCAGGTAGCGACTACGCAAGAGACCCAGTACTTC.

The chain has TRBV10-3 and TRBJ2-3, with 13 bases identical to TRBD2. The ends lost 4 bases at V and 5 bases at J; junction bases unmatched: 6. Germline CDR1 ENHRY, CDR2 SYGVKD. The CDR3 has 16 amino acids. The chain's CDR3 is CAISGTSGGGIDTQYF. CDR3 nucleotides: TGTGCCATCAGTGGTACTAGCGGGGGGGGAATAGATACGCAGTATTTT.

Only a few counts were recorded for this clone. The chain combines TRBV28 with TRBJ1-6, with D hard to call. V was shortened by 6 bases and J by 5 bases, with 2 bases between the two germline ends. CDR1 is MDHEN and CDR2 is SYDVKM in the germline V gene. The CDR3 sequence is 11 residues long. The CDR3 nucleotides read TGTGCCAGCAGAGATAATTCACCCCTCCACTTT. Protein product: CASRDNSPLHF.

This clone turned up a few times. A much larger clone lies a single base off, so this may be a read error. This CDR3 is also generated by other DNA sequences in the sample. The chain couples TRBV4-1 to TRBJ2-7; D is unclear. The germline V gene encodes CDR1 MGHRA and CDR2 YSYEKL. The ends were cut back, 1 base at V and 0 bases at J, with 7 bases in the middle. The CDR3 spans 14 residues. The CDR3 protein is CASSQGRNSYEQYF. The CDR3 DNA reads TGCGCCAGCAGCCAAGGACGCAACTCCTACGAGCAGTACTTC.

This clone appeared a few times. The chain has TRBV28 and TRBJ1-2, with D maybe TRBD1 (5 bases). V was shortened by 6 bases and J by 8 bases, with 19 bases between the two germline ends. CDR3 size: 14 residues. The V gene's germline CDR1 is MDHEN and CDR2 SYDVKM. CDR3 loop: CASSSGTDREGYTF. DNA for the CDR3: TGTGCCAGCAGCTCCGGGACGGACCGAGAGGGCTACACCTTC.

With respect to this clone: This sample includes further DNA sequences coding for the same CDR3. The chain recombines TRBV11-2 with TRBJ2-5; D is possibly TRBD1 (6 bases). Per germline, CDR1 SGHAT and CDR2 FQNNGV. V shed 5 bases and J shed 5 bases, with 12 bases lying between them. The CDR3 runs to 13 residues. This chain's CDR3 is CASSPQGPETQYF. Here the CDR3 DNA reads TGTGCCAGCAGCCCACAGGGTCCTGAGACCCAGTACTTC.

The chain recombines TRBV5-1 with TRBJ2-3, with D perhaps being TRBD1 or TRBD2 (5 bases each). V gave up 6 bases and J gave up 1 base, with 18 bases separating them. Germline V gene sequence: CDR1 SGHRS, CDR2 YFSETQ. This CDR3 comprises 16 residues. The CDR3 sequence is CASTRGGWGGTDTQYF. The CDR3 DNA follows: TGCGCCAGCACCCGGGGCGGGTGGGGTGGCACAGATACGCAGTATTTT.

The V call is TRBV6-1, the J call TRBJ2-5; D might be TRBD2 (5 bases). Germline V gene sequence: CDR1 MNHNS, CDR2 SASEGT. This CDR3 spans 16 amino acids. Trimming left V 1 base short and J 5 bases short, with 17 bases between. This CDR3 reads CASSEGIKEVGETQYF. For the CDR3, the DNA is TGTGCCAGCAGTGAAGGTATAAAGGAGGTCGGGGAGACCCAGTACTTC.

This clone was detected only once. The junction and the germline gene differ at one end; a read error may be behind it. V and J are TRBV7-7 and TRBJ2-5, with 10 nucleotides matching TRBD1. This CDR3 has 15 amino acids. Looked up from germline, CDR1 is SSHAT and CDR2 is FNYEAQ (reference sequence). The DNA of the CDR3 is TGTGCTAGCAGCTTAGGACAGGGGGGACAAGAGACCCAGTACTTC. This sequence encodes CASSLGQGGQETQYF.

V is TRBV30 and J is TRBJ1-1; maybe TRBD1 (5 bases). This CDR3 has 13 residues. Germline CDR1 GTSNPN, CDR2 SVGIG (reference sequence). Trimming removed 7 bases at V and 4 bases at J, with 16 bases between. The CDR3 is CASFGGSSTEAFF. Written as DNA, the CDR3 is TGTGCCTCCTTTGGGGGGAGCAGCACTGAAGCTTTCTTT. Based on the CDR3 plus reference TRBV30 and TRBJ1-1, the full variable domain is SQTIHQWPATLVQPVGSPLSLECTVEGTSNPNLYWYRQAAGRGLQLLFYSVGIGQISSEVPQNLSASRPQDRQFILSSKKLLLSDSGFYLCASFGGSSTEAFFGQGTRLTVV.

The V and J genes are TRBV9 and TRBJ2-5; 10 bases line up with TRBD2. The V gene end was trimmed by 0 bases and the J gene end by 3 bases; junction bases not matched to a gene: 5. This CDR3 spans 16 amino acids. Germline V CDR1 and CDR2: SGDLS, YYNGEE. In DNA, the CDR3 is TGTGCCAGCAGCGTAGACCCAGCGGGGGGGAAAGAGACCCAGTACTTC. Residues: CASSVDPAGGKETQYF.

The rearrangement joins TRBV5-1 to TRBJ1-3; 8 bases are shared with TRBD1. Germline trimming cut 2 bases from V and 2 bases from J; bases unmatched to any gene: 6. In germline, CDR1 is SGHRS, CDR2 YFSETQ. The CDR3 sequence is 16 residues long. CDR3 DNA: TGCGCCAGCAGCTTCGGACAGGGTGGCCCTGGAAACACCATATATTTT. Amino acid sequence: CASSFGQGGPGNTIYF.

This clone was found a few times. J is TRBJ1-2 and V is TRBV30; TRBD1 matches 9 bases. J was trimmed by 3 bases and V by 3 bases; bases with no gene match: 8. The CDR3 contains 15 residues. The germline V gene has CDR1 GTSNPN and CDR2 SVGIG (reference sequence). CDR3 amino acids: CAWRLQGAQDYGYTF. CDR3 bases: TGTGCCTGGAGATTACAGGGGGCACAAGACTATGGCTACACCTTC.